These T cell receptor beta chains were read from a single sample in a study of lymphopenia after photon versus proton radiotherapy. The data were produced by immunoSEQ multiplex PCR, yet TCRdb's version contains in-frame clones alone and is incomplete. The sample has approximately 3,500 clones, roughly 79% seen once; the top ten hold roughly 57%. Sequencing used peripheral blood, obtained from a patient treated with proton-based radiotherapy. The receptor source for this set is a man older than 75 with esophageal cancer. Each CDR3 is given with its conserved first and last residue. A D gene is named only where the DNA matches it firmly. Size tells how often a clone was seen (once, few, many) or the class of an expanded clone, and some rows leave it out.

J gene: TRBJ2-3
D gene: TRBD1
clone size: .
V gene: TRBV27
CDR3 protein: CASRDDREEADTQYF
CDR3 DNA: TGTGCCAGCAGGGACGACAGGGAAGAGGCAGATACGCAGTATTTT

J gene: TRBJ2-7
D gene: .
clone size: .
V gene: TRBV2
CDR3 protein: CASSPNYEQYF
CDR3 DNA: TGTGCCAGCAGTCCCAACTACGAGCAGTACTTC

J gene: TRBJ2-3
D gene: TRBD1
clone size: .
V gene: TRBV11-2
CDR3 protein: CASSLGGQGSTDTQYF
CDR3 DNA: TGTGCCAGCAGCTTAGGGGGACAGGGGAGCACAGATACGCAGTATTTT

J gene: TRBJ2-1
D gene: TRBD2
clone size: .
V gene: TRBV7-6
CDR3 protein: CASSLGTSGEYEQFF
CDR3 DNA: TGTGCCAGCAGCTTAGGGACTAGCGGGGAATATGAGCAGTTCTTC

J gene: TRBJ2-2
D gene: .
clone size: .
V gene: TRBV5-6
CDR3 protein: CASSWSTPTGELFF
CDR3 DNA: TGTGCCAGCAGCTGGTCTACTCCTACCGGGGAGCTGTTTTTT

J gene: TRBJ2-1
D gene: .
clone size: once
V gene: TRBV30
CDR3 protein: CAWSGRTASSYNEQFF
CDR3 DNA: TGTGCCTGGAGTGGACGGACAGCAAGCTCCTACAATGAGCAGTTCTTC

J gene: TRBJ2-7
D gene: .
clone size: .
V gene: TRBV11-2
CDR3 protein: CASSVALGITYEQYF
CDR3 DNA: TGTGCCAGCAGCGTAGCTCTCGGGATTACCTACGAGCAGTACTTC

J gene: TRBJ2-7
D gene: TRBD1
clone size: few
V gene: TRBV6-1
CDR3 protein: CASSFAGTDYEQYF
CDR3 DNA: TGTGCCAGCAGTTTCGCCGGGACAGACTACGAGCAGTACTTC

J gene: TRBJ1-5
D gene: TRBD1
clone size: .
V gene: TRBV6-5
CDR3 protein: CASRETGGADQPQHF
CDR3 DNA: TGTGCCAGCAGGGAGACAGGGGGCGCCGATCAGCCCCAGCATTTT

J gene: TRBJ2-3
D gene: .
clone size: .
V gene: TRBV9
CDR3 protein: CASSVGWGSTQYF
CDR3 DNA: TGTGCCAGCAGCGTAGGGTGGGGGAGTACGCAGTATTTT

J gene: TRBJ1-4
D gene: .
clone size: .
V gene: TRBV11-3
CDR3 protein: CASGAPWANEKLFF
CDR3 DNA: TGTGCCAGCGGTGCCCCATGGGCTAATGAAAAACTGTTTTTT

J gene: TRBJ1-2
D gene: .
clone size: few
V gene: TRBV28
CDR3 protein: CASSFRTAGYGYTF
CDR3 DNA: TGTGCCAGCAGTTTCCGGACAGCGGGCTATGGCTACACCTTC

J gene: TRBJ1-5
D gene: .
clone size: .
V gene: TRBV19
CDR3 protein: CASSWQGGNSNQPQHF
CDR3 DNA: TGTGCCAGTAGTTGGCAGGGAGGGAATAGCAATCAGCCCCAGCATTTT

J gene: TRBJ2-3
D gene: .
clone size: .
V gene: TRBV28
CDR3 protein: CASGSRALWHTQYF
CDR3 DNA: TGTGCCAGCGGGTCCCGGGCCTTGTGGCATACGCAGTATTTT

J gene: TRBJ1-5
D gene: TRBD1
clone size: once
V gene: TRBV6-5
CDR3 protein: CASSRTGREYQPQHF
CDR3 DNA: TGTGCCAGCAGCCGGACAGGCAGGGAGTATCAGCCCCAGCATTTT

J gene: TRBJ2-2
D gene: TRBD1
clone size: .
V gene: TRBV9
CDR3 protein: CASSPQTGSGELFF
CDR3 DNA: TGTGCCAGCAGCCCCCAGACAGGGTCCGGGGAGCTGTTTTTT

J gene: TRBJ2-5
D gene: TRBD2
clone size: .
V gene: TRBV9
CDR3 protein: CASSARGDGETQYF
CDR3 DNA: TGTGCCAGCAGCGCGCGGGGGGATGGGGAGACCCAGTACTTC

J gene: TRBJ2-1
D gene: .
clone size: .
V gene: TRBV6-5
CDR3 protein: CASSLGHYNEQFF
CDR3 DNA: TGTGCCAGCAGTTTGGGACACTACAATGAGCAGTTCTTC